This T cell receptor beta chain was recovered during a study of CD8+CD57+ T cells in acquired aplastic anemia. About the study: Each DNA sample taken from sorted CD4+ and CD8+ cells came to roughly 3.5 ug on average.

This clonotype was observed a handful of times. Individuals selected for sequencing had exhibited CD8+CD57+ cell expansion on flow cytometry. Profiling of TCR beta VDJ combinations and CDR3 sequences used genomic DNA as template. TCRdb itself ran the reads through MiXCR, one entry per CDR3 protein. The sample contains 450,000 to 550,000 distinct CDR3 sequences, 25% to 40% of which appear only once. The ends were cut back, 4 bases at V and 1 base at J, with 10 bases in the middle. The CDR3 totals 14 residues. Germline CDR1 is LNHDA and CDR2 is SQIVND (reference sequence). The clonotype originates from a human donor with aplastic anemia. The specimen sequenced was sorted CD4+, CD8+, or CD8+CD57+ T cells (not recorded which) from PBMCs. This chain connects TRBV19 to TRBJ2-5; the D gene is possibly TRBD2 (5 bases). CDR3 DNA sequence: TGTGCCAGTAGTAACGGGGTGTCCCAAGAGACCCAGTACTTC. This gives the protein CASSNGVSQETQYF.